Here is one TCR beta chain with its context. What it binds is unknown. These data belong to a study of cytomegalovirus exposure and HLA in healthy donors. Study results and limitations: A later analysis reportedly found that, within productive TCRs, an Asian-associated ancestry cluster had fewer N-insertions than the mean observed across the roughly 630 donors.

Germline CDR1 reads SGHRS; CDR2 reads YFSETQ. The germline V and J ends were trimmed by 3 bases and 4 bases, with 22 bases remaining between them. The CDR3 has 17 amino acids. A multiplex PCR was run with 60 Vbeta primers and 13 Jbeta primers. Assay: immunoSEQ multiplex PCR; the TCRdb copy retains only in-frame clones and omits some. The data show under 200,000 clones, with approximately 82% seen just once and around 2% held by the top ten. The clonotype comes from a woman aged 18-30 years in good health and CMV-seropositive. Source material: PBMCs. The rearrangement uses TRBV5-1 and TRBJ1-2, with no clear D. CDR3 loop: CASSYSTQEESIYGYTF. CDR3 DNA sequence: TGCGCCAGCAGCTACTCCACCCAGGAGGAGAGTATCTATGGCTACACCTTC.